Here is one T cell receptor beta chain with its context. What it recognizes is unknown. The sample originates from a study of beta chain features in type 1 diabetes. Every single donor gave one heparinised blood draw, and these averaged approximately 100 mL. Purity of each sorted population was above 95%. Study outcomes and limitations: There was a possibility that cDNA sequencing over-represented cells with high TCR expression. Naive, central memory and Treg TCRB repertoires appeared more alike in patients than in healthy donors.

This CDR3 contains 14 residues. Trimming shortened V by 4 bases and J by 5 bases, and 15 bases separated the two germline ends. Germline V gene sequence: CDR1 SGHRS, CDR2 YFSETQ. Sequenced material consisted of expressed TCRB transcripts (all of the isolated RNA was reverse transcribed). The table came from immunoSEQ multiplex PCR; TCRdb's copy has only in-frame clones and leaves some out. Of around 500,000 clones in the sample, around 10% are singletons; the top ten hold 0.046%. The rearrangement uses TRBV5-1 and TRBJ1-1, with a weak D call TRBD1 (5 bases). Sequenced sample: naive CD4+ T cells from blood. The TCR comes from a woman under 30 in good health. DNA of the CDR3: TGCGCCAGCAGCCCCATCGGGGGAAGGACTGAAGCTTTCTTT. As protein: CASSPIGGRTEAFF.